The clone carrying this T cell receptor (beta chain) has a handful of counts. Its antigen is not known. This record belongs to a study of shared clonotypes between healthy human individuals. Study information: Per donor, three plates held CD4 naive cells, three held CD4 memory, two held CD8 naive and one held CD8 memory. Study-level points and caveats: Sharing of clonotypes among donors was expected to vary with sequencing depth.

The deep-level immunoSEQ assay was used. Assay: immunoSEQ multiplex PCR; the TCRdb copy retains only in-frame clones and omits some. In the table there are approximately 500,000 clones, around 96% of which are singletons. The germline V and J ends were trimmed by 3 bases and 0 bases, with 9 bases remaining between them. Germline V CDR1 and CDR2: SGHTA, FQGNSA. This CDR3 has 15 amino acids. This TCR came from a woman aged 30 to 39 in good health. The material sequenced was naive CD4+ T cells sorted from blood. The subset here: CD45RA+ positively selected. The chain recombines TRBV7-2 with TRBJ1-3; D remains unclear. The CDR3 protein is CASSFRKNSGNTIYF. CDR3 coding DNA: TGTGCCAGCAGCTTCAGAAAGAACTCTGGAAACACCATATATTTT.